A single T cell receptor (beta chain) is shown here with its context. The antigen remains unidentified. Other DNA variants within this sample encode the same CDR3. The germline CDR1 and CDR2 sequences are SGDLS and YYNGEE. CDR3 length: 15 residues. Trimming shortened V by 0 bases and J by 2 bases, and 6 bases separated the two germline ends. The authors loaded 150 to 250 ng DNA, about 30,000 T cell genomes, into sorted-subset replicate PCRs. TCRdb's copy holds only in-frame clones and misses some; the assay was immunoSEQ multiplex PCR. This sample yields 2.3 million or so clones, of which 80% to 95% are seen a single time; about 0.37% belongs to the top ten. Those who donated were healthy HIV-negative adults, with no recent acute infections or vaccinations reported. The data were taken from a study of shared clonotypes between healthy human individuals. Study-level points and caveats: Some clonotypes were shared by all four sorted-subset donors, while others were not shared. The non-shared ones had lower generation probabilities than the shared ones. Only blood underwent sampling, and tissue repertoires likely differ.

The chain combines TRBV9 with TRBJ2-6, with no clear D. Material: naive CD4+ T cells from PBMCs. The subset here: CD45RA+ positively selected. This TCR was sampled from a man aged 18-30 years in good health. Some clones in this sample may be carry-over from other donors' samples. Here the CDR3 DNA reads TGTGCCAGCAGCGTAGGGGGTGCTGGGGCCAACGTCCTGACTTTC. This codes for CASSVGGAGANVLTF.